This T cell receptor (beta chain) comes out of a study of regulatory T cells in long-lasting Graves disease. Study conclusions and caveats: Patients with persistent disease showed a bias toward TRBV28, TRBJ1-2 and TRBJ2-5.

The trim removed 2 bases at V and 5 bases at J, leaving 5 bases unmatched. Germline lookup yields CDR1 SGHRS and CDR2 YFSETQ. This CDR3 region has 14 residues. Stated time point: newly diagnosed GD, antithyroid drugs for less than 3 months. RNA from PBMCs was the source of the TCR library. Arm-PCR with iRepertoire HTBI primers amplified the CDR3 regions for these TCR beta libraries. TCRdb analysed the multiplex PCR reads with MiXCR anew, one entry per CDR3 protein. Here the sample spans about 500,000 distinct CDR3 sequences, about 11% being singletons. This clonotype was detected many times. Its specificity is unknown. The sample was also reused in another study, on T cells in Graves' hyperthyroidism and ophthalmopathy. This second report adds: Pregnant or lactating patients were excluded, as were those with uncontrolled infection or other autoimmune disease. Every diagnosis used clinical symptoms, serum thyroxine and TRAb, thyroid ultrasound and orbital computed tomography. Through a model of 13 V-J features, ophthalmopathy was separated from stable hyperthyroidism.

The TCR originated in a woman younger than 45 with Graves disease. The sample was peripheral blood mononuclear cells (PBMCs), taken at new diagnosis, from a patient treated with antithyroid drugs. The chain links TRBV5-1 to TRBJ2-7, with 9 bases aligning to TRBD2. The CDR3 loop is CASSFSGSGDEQYF. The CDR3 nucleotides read TGCGCCAGCAGCTTTAGCGGGAGCGGAGACGAGCAGTACTTC.